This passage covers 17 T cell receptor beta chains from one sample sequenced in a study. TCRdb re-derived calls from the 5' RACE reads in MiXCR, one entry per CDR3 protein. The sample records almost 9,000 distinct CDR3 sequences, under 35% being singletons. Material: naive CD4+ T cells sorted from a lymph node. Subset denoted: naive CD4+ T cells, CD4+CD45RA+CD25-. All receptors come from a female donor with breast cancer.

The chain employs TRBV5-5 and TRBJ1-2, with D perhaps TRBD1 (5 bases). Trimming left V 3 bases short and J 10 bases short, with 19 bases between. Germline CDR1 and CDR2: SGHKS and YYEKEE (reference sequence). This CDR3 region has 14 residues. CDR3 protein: CASSWTGTVRDYTF. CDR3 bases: TGTGCCAGCAGCTGGACCGGGACCGTCAGAGACTACACCTTC.

Here the CDR3 reads CASSLVWPGSTEAFF. DNA for the CDR3: TGCGCCAGCAGCTTGGTCTGGCCGGGTTCAACTGAAGCTTTCTTT. This chain connects TRBV5-1 to TRBJ1-1; D ambiguous. Germline V gene sequence: CDR1 SGHRS, CDR2 YFSETQ. V was shortened by 0 bases and J by 5 bases, with 14 bases between the two germline ends. This CDR3 contains 15 residues.

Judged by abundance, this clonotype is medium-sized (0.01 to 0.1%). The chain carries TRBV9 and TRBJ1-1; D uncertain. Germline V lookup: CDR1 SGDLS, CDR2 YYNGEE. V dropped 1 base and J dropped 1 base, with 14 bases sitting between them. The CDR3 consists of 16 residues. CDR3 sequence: CASSVQPVGQNTEAFF. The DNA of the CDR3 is TGTGCCAGCAGCGTACAGCCGGTAGGTCAGAACACTGAAGCTTTCTTT.

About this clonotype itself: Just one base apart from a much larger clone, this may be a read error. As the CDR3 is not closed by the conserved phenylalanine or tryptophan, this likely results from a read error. The CDR3 protein is CASSQTGVRTEAFL. In nucleotides, the CDR3 is TGTGCCAGCAGCCAAACCGGGGTCCGGACTGAAGCTTTCCTT. This rearrangement joins TRBV7-8 to TRBJ1-1, with no clear D. The CDR3 runs to 14 residues. V lost 5 bases and J lost 5, with 15 bases in between. CDR1 and CDR2 (germline): SGHVS, FQNEAQ.

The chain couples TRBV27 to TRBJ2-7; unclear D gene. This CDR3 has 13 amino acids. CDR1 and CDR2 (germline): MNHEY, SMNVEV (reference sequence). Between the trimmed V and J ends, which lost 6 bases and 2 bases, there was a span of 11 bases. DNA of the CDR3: TGTGCCAGCAGCCCCGACACCACCTACGAGCAGTACTTC. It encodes CASSPDTTYEQYF.

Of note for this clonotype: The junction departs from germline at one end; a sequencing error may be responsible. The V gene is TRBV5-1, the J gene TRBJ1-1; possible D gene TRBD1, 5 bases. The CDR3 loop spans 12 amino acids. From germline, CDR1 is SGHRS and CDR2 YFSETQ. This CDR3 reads CANSLSGTEAFF. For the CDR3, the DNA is TGCGCCAACAGCTTGTCAGGGACTGAGGCTTTCTTT.

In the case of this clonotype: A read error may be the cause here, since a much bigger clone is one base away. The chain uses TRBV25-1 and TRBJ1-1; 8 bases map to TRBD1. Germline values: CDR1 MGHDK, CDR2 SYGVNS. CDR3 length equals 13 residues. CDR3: CASSPRTGIEALF. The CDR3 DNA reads TGTGCCAGCAGCCCTAGGACAGGGATTGAAGCTCTCTTT. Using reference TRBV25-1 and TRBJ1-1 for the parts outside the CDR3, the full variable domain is EADIYQTPRYLVIGTGKKITLECSQTMGHDKMYWYQQDPGMELHLIHYSYGVNSTEKGDLSSESTVSRIRTEHFPLTLESARPSHTSQYLCASSPRTGIEALFGQGTRLTVV.

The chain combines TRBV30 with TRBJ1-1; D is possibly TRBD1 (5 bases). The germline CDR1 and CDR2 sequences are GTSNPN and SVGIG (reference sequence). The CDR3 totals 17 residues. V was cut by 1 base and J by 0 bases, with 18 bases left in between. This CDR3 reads CAWSGARQPVMNTEAFF. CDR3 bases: TGTGCCTGGAGTGGCGCTCGACAGCCAGTAATGAACACTGAAGCTTTCTTT.

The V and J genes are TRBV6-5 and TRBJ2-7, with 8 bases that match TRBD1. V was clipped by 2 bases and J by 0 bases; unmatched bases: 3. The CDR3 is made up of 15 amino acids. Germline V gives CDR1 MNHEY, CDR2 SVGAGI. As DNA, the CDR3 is TGTGCCAGCAGTTACCAACAGGGGGACTCCTACGAGCAGTACTTC. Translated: CASSYQQGDSYEQYF.

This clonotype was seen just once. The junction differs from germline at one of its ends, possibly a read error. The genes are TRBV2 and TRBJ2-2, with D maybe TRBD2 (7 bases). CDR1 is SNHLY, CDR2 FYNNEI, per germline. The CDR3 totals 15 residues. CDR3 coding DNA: TGTGCCAGCCGGGGGGCTGGGGGCTTCACCGGGGAGCTGCTTTTT. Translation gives CASRGAGGFTGELLF.

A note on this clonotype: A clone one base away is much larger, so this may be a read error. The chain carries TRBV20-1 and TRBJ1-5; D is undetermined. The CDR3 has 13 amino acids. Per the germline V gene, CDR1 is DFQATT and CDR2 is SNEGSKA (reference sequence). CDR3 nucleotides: TGCGGTGCTAGAAGGGCAGGCAATCAGCCCCAGCATTTT. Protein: CGARRAGNQPQHF.

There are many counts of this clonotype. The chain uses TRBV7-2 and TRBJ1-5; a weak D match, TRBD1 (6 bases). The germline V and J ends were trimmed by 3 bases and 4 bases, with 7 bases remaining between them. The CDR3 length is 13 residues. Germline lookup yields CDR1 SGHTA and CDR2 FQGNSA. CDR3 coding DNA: TGTGCCAGCAGCTTCCAGGGGAATCAGCCCCAGCATTTT. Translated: CASSFQGNQPQHF.

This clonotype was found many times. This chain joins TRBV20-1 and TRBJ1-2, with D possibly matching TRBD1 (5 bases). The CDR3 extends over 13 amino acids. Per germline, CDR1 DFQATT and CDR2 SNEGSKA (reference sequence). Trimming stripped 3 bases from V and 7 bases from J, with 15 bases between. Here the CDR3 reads CSAREDTQGGYTF. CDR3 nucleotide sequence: TGCAGTGCTAGGGAAGACACCCAGGGTGGCTACACCTTC.

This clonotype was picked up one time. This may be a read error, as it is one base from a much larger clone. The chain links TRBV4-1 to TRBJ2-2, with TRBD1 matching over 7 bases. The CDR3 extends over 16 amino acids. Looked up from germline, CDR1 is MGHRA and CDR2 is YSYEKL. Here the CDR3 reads CASRPTTGSGTGELSF. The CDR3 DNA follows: TGCGCCAGCAGACCGACGACAGGGTCGGGCACCGGGGAGCTGTCTTTT.

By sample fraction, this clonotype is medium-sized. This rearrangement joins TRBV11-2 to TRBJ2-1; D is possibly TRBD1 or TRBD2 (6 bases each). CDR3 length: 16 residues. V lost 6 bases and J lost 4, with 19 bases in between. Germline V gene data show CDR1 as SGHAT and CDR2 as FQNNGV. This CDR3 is CASSTRQEGFYNEQFF. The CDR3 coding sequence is TGTGCCAGCAGTACCCGACAGGAGGGATTTTACAATGAGCAGTTCTTC. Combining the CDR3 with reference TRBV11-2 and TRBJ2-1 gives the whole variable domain EAGVAQSPRYKIIEKRQSVAFWCNPISGHATLYWYQQILGQGPKLLIQFQNNGVVDDSQLPKDRFSAERLKGVDSTLKIQPAKLEDSAVYLCASSTRQEGFYNEQFFGPGTRLTVL.

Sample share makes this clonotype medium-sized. This CDR3 reads CASIPGQAKNTGELFF. As DNA, the CDR3 is TGTGCCAGCATCCCCGGACAGGCGAAGAACACCGGGGAGCTGTTTTTT. V gene TRBV7-9 combines with J gene TRBJ2-2; TRBD1 matches at 7 bases. The CDR3 is 16 amino acids. Germline CDR1 reads SEHNR; CDR2 reads FQNEAQ (reference sequence). After removal of 7 bases from V and 1 base from J, the junction contained 9 bases not matched to a gene.

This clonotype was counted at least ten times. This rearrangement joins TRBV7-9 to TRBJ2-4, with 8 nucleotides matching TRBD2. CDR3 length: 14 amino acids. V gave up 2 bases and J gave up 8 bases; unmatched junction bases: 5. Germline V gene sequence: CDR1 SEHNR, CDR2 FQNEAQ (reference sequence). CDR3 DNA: TGTGCCAGCAGCTTATTCGGGAGGGCCGACATTCAGTACTTC. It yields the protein CASSLFGRADIQYF.